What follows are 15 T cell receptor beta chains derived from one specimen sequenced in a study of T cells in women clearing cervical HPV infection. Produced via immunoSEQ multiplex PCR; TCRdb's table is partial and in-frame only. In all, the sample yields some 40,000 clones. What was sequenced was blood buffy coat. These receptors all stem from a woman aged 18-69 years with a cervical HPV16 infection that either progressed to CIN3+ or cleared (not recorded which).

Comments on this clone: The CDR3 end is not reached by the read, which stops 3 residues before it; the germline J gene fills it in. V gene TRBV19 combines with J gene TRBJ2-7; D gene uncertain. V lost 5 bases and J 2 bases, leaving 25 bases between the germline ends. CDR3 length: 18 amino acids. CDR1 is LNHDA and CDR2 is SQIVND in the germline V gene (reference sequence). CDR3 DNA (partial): TGTGCCAGTAGTTCACTTTTCCCCCTAGGAGACGAAACCTACGAG. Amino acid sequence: CASSSLFPLGDETYE. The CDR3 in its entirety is CASSSLFPLGDETYEQYF.

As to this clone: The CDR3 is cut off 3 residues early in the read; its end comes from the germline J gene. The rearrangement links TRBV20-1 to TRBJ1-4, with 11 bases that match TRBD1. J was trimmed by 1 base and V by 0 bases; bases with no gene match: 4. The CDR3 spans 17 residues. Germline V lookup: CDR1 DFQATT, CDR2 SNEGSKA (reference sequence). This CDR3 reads CSARDPGTGGTNEKLFF. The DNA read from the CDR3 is TGCAGTGCTAGAGACCCCGGGACAGGGGGAACTAATGAAAAA.

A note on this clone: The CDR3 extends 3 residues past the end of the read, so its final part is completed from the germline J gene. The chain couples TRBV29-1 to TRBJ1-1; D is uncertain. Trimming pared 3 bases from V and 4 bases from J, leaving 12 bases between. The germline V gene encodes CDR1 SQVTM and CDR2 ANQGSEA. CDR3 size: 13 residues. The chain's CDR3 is CSVEIGVTTEAFF. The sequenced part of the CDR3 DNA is TGCAGCGTTGAGATCGGGGTCACCACTGAA.

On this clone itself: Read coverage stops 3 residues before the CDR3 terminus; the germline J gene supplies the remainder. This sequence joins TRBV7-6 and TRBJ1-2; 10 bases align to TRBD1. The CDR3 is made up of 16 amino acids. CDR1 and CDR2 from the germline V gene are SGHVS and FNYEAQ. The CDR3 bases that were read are TGTGCCAGCAGCTCTGTCCGGGACAGGGGATTACACGAC. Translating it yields CASSSVRDRGLHD. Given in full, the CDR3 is CASSSVRDRGLHDYTF.

CDR3 protein: CASSFIRGLVQPQHF. The part of the CDR3 DNA that was read is TGTGCCAGCAGCTTTATTCGCGGGTTGGTTCAGCCC. The chain joins TRBV5-6 to TRBJ1-5; D is ambiguous. The DNA ends 3 residues before the CDR3 does, and the rest of the CDR3 is filled in from the germline J gene. CDR1 and CDR2 (germline): SGHDT, YYEEEE. Trimming took off 2 bases at V and 6 bases at J, with 15 bases between the two ends. There are 15 residues in the CDR3.

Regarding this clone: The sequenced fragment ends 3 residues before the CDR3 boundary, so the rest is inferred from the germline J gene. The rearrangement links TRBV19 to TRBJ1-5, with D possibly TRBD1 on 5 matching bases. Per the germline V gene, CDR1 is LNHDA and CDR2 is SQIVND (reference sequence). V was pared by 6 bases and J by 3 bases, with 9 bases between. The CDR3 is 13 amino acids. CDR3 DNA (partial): TGTGCCAGTAGCCGACAGTTCAATCAGCCC. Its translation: CASSRQFNQP. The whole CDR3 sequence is CASSRQFNQPQHF.

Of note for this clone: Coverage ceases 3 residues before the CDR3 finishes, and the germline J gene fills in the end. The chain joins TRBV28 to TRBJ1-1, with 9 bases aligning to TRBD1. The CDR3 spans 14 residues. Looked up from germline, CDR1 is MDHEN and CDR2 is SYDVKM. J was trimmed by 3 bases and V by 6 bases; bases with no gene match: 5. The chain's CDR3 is CASSARQGDTEAFF. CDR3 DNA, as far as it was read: TGTGCCAGCAGCGCCCGACAGGGGGACACTGAA.

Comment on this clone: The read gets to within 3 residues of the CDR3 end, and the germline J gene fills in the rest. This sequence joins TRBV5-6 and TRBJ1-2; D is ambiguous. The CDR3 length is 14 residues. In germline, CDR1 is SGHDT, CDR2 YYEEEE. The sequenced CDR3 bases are TGTGCCAGCAGCTTGGCCTTTTCAGAGTACATT. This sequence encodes CASSLAFSEYI. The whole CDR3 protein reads CASSLAFSEYIYTF.

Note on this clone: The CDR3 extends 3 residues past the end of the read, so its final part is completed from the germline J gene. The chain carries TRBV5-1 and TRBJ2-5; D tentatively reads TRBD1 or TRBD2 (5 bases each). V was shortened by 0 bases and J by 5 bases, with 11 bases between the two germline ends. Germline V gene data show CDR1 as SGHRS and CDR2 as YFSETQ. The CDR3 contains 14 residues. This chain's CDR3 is CASSLGQGEETQYF. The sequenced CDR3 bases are TGCGCCAGCAGCTTGGGGCAGGGAGAGGAGACC. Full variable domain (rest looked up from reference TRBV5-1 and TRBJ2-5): KAGVTQTPRYLIKTRGQQVTLSCSPISGHRSVSWYQQTPGQGLQFLFEYFSETQRNKGNFPGRFSGRQFSNSRSEMNVSTLELGDSALYLCASSLGQGEETQYFGPGTRLLVL.

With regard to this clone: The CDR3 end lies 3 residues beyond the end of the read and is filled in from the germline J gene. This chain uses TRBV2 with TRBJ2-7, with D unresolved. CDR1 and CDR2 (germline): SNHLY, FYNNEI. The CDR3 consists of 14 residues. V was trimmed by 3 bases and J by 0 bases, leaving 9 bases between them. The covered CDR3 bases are TGTGCCAGCAGTGACCCGGGTCCCTCCTACGAG. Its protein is CASSDPGPSYE. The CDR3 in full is CASSDPGPSYEQYF.

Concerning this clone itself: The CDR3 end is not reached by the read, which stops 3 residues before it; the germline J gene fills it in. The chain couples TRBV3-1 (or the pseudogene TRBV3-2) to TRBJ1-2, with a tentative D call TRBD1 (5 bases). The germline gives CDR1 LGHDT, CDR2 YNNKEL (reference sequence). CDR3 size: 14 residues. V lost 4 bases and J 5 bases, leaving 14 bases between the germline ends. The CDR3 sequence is CASSRQGAGYGYTF. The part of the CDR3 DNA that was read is TGTGCCAGCAGCCGGCAAGGGGCTGGGTATGGC.

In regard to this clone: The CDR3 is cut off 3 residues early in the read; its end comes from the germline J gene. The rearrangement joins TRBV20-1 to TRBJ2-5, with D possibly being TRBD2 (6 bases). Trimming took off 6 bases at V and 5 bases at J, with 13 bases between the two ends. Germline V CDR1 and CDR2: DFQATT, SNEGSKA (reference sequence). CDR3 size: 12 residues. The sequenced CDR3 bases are TGCAGTGCCCCAGAGCGGGCGGAGACC. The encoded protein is CSAPERAET. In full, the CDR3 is CSAPERAETQYF.

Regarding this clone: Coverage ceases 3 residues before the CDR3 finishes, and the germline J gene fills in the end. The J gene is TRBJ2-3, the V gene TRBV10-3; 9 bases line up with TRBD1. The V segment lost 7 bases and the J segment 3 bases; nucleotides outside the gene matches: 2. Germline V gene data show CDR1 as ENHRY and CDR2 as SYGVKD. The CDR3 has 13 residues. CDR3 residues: CAITTGGTDTQYF. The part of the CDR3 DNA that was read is TGTGCCATCACGACAGGGGGGACAGATACG.

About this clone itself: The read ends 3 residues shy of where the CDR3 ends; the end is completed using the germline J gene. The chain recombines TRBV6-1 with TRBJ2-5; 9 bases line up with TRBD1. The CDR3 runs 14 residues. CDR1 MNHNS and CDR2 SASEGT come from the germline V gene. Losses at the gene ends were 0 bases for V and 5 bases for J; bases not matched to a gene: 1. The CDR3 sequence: CASSEATGGETQYF. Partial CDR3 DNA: TGTGCCAGCAGTGAAGCGACAGGGGGTGAGACC.

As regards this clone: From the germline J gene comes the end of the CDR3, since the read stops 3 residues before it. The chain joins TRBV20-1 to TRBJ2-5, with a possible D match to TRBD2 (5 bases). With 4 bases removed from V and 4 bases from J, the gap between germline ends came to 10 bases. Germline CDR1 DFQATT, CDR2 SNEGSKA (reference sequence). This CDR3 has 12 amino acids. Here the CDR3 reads CSAIPSRETQYF. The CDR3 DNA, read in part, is TGCAGTGCTATTCCTAGCCGAGAGACC.